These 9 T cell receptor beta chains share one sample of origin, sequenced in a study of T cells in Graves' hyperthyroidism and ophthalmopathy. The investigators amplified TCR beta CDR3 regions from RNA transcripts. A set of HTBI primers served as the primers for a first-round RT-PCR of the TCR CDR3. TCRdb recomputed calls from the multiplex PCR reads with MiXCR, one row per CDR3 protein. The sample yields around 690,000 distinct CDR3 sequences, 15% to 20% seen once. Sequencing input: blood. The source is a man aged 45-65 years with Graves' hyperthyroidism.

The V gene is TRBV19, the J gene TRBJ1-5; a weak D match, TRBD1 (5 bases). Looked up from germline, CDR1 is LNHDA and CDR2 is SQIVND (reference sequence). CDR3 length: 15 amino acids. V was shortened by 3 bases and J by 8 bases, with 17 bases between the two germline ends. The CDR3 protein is CASSIRQRGREPQHF. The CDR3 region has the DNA TGTGCCAGTAGTATTAGACAGAGAGGGAGGGAGCCCCAGCATTTT.

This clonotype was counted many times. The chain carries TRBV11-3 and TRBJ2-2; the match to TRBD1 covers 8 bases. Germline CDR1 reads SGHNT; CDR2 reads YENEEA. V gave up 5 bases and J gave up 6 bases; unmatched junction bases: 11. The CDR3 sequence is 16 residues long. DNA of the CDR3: TGTGCCAGCAGCAGCCGACAGGGGAGGATGGCCGGGGAGCTGTTTTTT. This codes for CASSSRQGRMAGELFF.

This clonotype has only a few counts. For the CDR3, the DNA is TGTGCCAGCAGCGATAGTAGCGGGAGAGCTTCCTACAATGAGCAGTTCTTC. Translated: CASSDSSGRASYNEQFF. The V and J genes are TRBV9 and TRBJ2-1; TRBD2 agrees at 9 bases. In germline, CDR1 is SGDLS, CDR2 YYNGEE. Trimming took 3 bases from V and 1 from J; bases not matched to a gene: 8. This CDR3 has 17 amino acids.

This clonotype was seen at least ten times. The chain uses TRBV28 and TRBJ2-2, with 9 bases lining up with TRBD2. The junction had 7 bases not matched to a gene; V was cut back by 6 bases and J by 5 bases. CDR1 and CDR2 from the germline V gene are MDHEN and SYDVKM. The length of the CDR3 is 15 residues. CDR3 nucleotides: TGTGCCAGCAGAGGAGCGGGAGGAGGAACCGGGGAGCTGTTTTTT. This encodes CASRGAGGGTGELFF.

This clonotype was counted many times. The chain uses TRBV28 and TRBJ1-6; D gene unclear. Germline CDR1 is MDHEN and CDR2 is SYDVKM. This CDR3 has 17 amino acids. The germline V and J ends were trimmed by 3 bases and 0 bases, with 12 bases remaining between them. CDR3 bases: TGTGCCAGCAGTTTCGCCAGCCCCAGCTCCTATAATTCACCCCTCCACTTT. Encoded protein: CASSFASPSSYNSPLHF.

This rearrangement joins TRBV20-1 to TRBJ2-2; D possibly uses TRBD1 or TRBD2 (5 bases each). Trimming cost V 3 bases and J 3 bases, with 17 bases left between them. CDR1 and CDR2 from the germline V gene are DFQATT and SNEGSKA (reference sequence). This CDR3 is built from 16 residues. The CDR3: CSARDPGVGDTGELFF. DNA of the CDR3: TGCAGTGCTAGGGACCCAGGTGTGGGGGACACCGGGGAGCTGTTTTTT.

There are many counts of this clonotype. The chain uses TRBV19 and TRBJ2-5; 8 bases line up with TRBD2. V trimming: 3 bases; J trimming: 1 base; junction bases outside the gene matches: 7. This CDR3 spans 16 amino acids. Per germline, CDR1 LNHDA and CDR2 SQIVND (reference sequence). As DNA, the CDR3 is TGTGCCAGTAGTATCGGGCTAGCGGGCGCCCAAGAGACCCAGTACTTC. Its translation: CASSIGLAGAQETQYF.

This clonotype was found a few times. CDR3 in DNA: TGTGCCAGCAGTTCCACAGGGTTGAAGTTCTTC. Its protein product is CASSSTGLKFF. The V and J genes are TRBV2 and TRBJ2-1; possibly TRBD1 for D (6 bases). Trimming stripped 5 bases from V and 14 bases from J, with 13 bases between. Germline CDR1 SNHLY, CDR2 FYNNEI. This CDR3 region has 11 residues.

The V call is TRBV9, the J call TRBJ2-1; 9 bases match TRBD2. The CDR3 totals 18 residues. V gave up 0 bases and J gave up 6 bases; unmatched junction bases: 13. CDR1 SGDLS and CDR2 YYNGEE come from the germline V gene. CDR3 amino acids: CASSVATTGGGRVNEQFF. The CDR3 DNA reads TGTGCCAGCAGCGTAGCTACCACTGGGGGCGGGAGGGTCAATGAGCAGTTCTTC.